A single sample gave rise to the 12 T cell receptor beta chains below, sequenced in a study of blood T cell repertoires in COVID-19. This table comes from immunoSEQ multiplex PCR, and its TCRdb copy is limited to in-frame clones, with some not included. The sample lists about 250,000 clones, 86% seen once, with around 3% in the top ten. The sequencing sample was made of peripheral blood. The source of these receptors is a woman aged 25-40 years with active or convalescent COVID-19.

V is TRBV6-5 and J is TRBJ1-6, with TRBD1 matching 8 bases. J lost 10 bases, V lost 6 bases, and 11 bases had no gene match. Per germline, CDR1 MNHEY and CDR2 SVGAGI. The CDR3 consists of 15 residues. The CDR3, as DNA: TGTGCCAGCAGCCGAACCGGGACAGGTGACTCACCCCTCCACTTT. This encodes CASSRTGTGDSPLHF.

The chain carries TRBV5-1 and TRBJ2-3, with D perhaps TRBD2 (5 bases). The germline V and J ends were trimmed by 0 bases and 2 bases, with 10 bases remaining between them. The CDR3 consists of 15 residues. Germline V gene sequence: CDR1 SGHRS, CDR2 YFSETQ. CDR3 protein: CASSLGTPPTDTQYF. CDR3 nucleotides: TGCGCCAGCAGCTTGGGGACTCCACCCACAGATACGCAGTATTTT.

The chain carries TRBV7-2 and TRBJ2-7; D unclear. V lost 1 base and J lost 1, with 8 bases in between. Germline V lookup: CDR1 SGHTA, CDR2 FQGNSA. The CDR3 loop spans 14 amino acids. The CDR3 DNA reads TGTGCCAGCAGCTTAGGCAGGCTTTCCTACGAGCAGTACTTC. It specifies CASSLGRLSYEQYF.

The rearrangement links TRBV27 to TRBJ2-3, with 10 bases lining up with TRBD2. The J segment lost 4 bases and the V segment lost 5 bases, leaving 6 bases of the junction unmatched. Germline assignment: CDR1 MNHEY and CDR2 SMNVEV (reference sequence). CDR3 size: 15 residues. DNA for the CDR3: TGTGCCAGCAGTCCAGCGGGGGGGCACGCAGATACGCAGTATTTT. Translation: CASSPAGGHADTQYF.

The V call is TRBV4-1, the J call TRBJ2-2; possibly TRBD2 for D (6 bases). Trimming pared 2 bases from V and 4 bases from J, leaving 8 bases between. Looked up from germline, CDR1 is MGHRA and CDR2 is YSYEKL. The CDR3 runs 14 residues. CDR3 protein: CASSQYSGTGELFF. The DNA of the CDR3 is TGCGCCAGCAGCCAATATAGCGGCACCGGGGAGCTGTTTTTT.

The rearrangement uses TRBV4-1 and TRBJ1-1; 7 bases are a match to TRBD1. Trimming cost V 0 bases and J 10 bases; bases outside gene matches: 5. Per germline, CDR1 MGHRA and CDR2 YSYEKL. The CDR3 covers 13 residues. The CDR3 coding sequence is TGCGCCAGCAGCCAAGAAAAGGGGACAGTAGCTTTCTTT. It yields the protein CASSQEKGTVAFF.

The chain carries TRBV28 and TRBJ2-2; TRBD1 agrees at 8 bases. Germline V CDR1 and CDR2: MDHEN, SYDVKM. V dropped 8 bases and J dropped 3; count of bases not matched to a gene: 11. CDR3 size: 16 residues. CDR3 amino acids: CASARSGTGYTGELFF. In DNA form, the CDR3 reads TGTGCCAGCGCCCGATCCGGGACAGGATACACCGGGGAGCTGTTTTTT. Full variable domain (missing parts from reference TRBV28 and TRBJ2-2): DVKVTQSSRYLVKRTGEKVFLECVQDMDHENMFWYRQDPGLGLRLIYFSYDVKMKEKGDIPEGYSVSREKKERFSLILESASTNQTSMYLCASARSGTGYTGELFFGEGSRLTVL.

The chain links TRBV6-5 to TRBJ2-1; a weak D match, TRBD1 (5 bases). CDR3 length: 13 amino acids. Germline CDR1 MNHEY, CDR2 SVGAGI. V gave up 2 bases and J gave up 10 bases, with 12 bases separating them. CDR3 region: CASSYGGAGEQFF. The CDR3 DNA reads as TGTGCCAGCAGTTACGGTGGGGCTGGGGAGCAGTTCTTC.

The chain couples TRBV7-9 to TRBJ1-2; no firm D call. Trimming cost V 5 bases and J 4 bases, with 14 bases left between them. CDR1 and CDR2 from the germline V gene are SEHNR and FQNEAQ (reference sequence). The length of the CDR3 is 14 residues. CDR3 coding DNA: TGTGCCAGCAGCCCCGTTGAGGGCCCCTATGGCTACACCTTC. This sequence encodes CASSPVEGPYGYTF.

This chain uses TRBV29-1 with TRBJ1-5; the match to TRBD1 covers 8 bases. The CDR3 is 15 amino acids. Trimming took 4 bases from V and 3 from J; bases not matched to a gene: 8. Germline loops: CDR1 SQVTM, CDR2 ANQGSEA. CDR3 coding DNA: TGCAGCGTTGTTTTTGGGACAGGCTACAATCAGCCCCAGCATTTT. Translating it yields CSVVFGTGYNQPQHF.

The chain links TRBV4-2 to TRBJ1-2; TRBD1 is a possible D gene (5 bases). Looked up from germline, CDR1 is LGHNA and CDR2 is YNFKEQ. The CDR3 contains 12 residues. V lost 6 bases and J lost 4, with 9 bases in between. The CDR3 reads CASRADSYGYTF. The CDR3 DNA sequence: TGTGCCAGCAGGGCCGACAGCTATGGCTACACCTTC.

V gene TRBV4-3 combines with J gene TRBJ2-6; no clear D. Trimming took 0 bases from V and 0 from J, leaving 6 bases between them. Germline V gives CDR1 LGHNA, CDR2 YSLEER. The CDR3 has 16 amino acids. CDR3 DNA: TGCGCCAGCAGCCAAGATACTGCCTCTGGGGCCAACGTCCTGACTTTC. Protein product: CASSQDTASGANVLTF.